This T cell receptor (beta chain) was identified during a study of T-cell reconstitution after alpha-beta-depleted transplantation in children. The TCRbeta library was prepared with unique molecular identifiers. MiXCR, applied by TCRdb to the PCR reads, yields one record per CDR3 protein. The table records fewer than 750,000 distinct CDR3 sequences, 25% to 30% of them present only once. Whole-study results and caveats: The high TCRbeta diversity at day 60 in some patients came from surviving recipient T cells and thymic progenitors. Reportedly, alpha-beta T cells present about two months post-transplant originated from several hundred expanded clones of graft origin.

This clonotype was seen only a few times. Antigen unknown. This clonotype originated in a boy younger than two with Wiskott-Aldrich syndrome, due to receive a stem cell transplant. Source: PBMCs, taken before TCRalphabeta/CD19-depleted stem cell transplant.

The CDR3 region is CASSSTSGQGGNEQFF. DNA of the CDR3: TGTGCCAGCAGCTCGACTAGCGGCCAAGGGGGCAATGAGCAGTTCTTC. The chain recombines TRBV7-3 with TRBJ2-1; 9 bases are shared with TRBD2. CDR3 size: 16 residues. J lost 6 bases, V lost 4 bases, and 10 bases had no gene match. The germline CDR1 and CDR2 sequences are SGHTA and FQGTGA.